This T cell receptor beta chain was profiled in a study of type 1 regulatory T cells. Overall study: T-allo10 is an in vitro-generated, Tr1-enriched CD4 T cell product specific for alloantigen.

Graft donor-derived T-allo10 cells were described as host-alloantigen-specific, anergic, and alloantigen-specifically suppressive. The V segment lost 1 base and the J segment 4 bases; nucleotides outside the gene matches: 4. The CDR3 spans 14 residues. Germline-derived CDR1 and CDR2 are SGHKS and YYEKEE (reference sequence). This clonotype has ten or more counts. Its antigen remains unidentified. From the reads, TCRdb called clonotypes with MiXCR, one entry per CDR3 protein. Of several thousand distinct CDR3 sequences in the sample, around 29% are singletons; the top ten hold more than 7%. This chain joins TRBV5-5 and TRBJ1-2; TRBD1 matches at 7 bases. This receptor was identified in a human donor in good health. What was sequenced was cultured T cells, either the whole culture or a sorted T cell fraction (not recorded which). Described subset: Tr1-enriched cell product generated in vitro against host alloantigens. The CDR3 loop is CASSLLTGFYGYTF. DNA of the CDR3: TGTGCCAGCAGCTTGTTGACAGGGTTCTATGGCTACACCTTC.